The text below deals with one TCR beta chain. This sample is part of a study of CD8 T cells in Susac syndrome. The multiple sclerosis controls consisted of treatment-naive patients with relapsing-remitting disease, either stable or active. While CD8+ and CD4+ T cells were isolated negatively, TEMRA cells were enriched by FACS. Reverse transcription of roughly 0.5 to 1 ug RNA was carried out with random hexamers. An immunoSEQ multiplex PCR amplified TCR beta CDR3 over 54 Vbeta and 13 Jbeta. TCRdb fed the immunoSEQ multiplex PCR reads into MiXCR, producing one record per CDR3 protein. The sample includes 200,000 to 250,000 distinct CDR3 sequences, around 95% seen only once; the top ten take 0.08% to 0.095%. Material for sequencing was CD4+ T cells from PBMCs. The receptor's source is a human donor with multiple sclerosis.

CDR3 sequence (DNA): TGTGCCAGCAGCTCGGATCACACTGAAGCTTTCTTT. Protein sequence: CASSSDHTEAFF. V usage is TRBV11-3 and J usage is TRBJ1-1, with unresolved D. The V end lost 4 bases, the J end lost 3 bases, and 6 bases lay between the germline ends. From germline, CDR1 is SGHNT and CDR2 YENEEA. The CDR3 loop spans 12 amino acids. Looking up the rest from reference TRBV11-3 and TRBJ1-1 gives the full variable domain: EAGVVQSPRYKIIEKKQPVAFWCNPISGHNTLYWYLQNLGQGPELLIRYENEEAVDDSQLPKDRFSAERLKGVDSTLKIQPAELGDSAVYLCASSSDHTEAFFGQGTRLTVV.